These T cell receptor beta chains were read from a single sample in a study of T cell responses to AZD1222 COVID-19 vaccine. The protocol was immunoSEQ multiplex PCR, while the TCRdb copy is restricted to in-frame clones and leaves out a portion. The sample lists about 120,000 clones; around 92% were seen once. The sequences come from peripheral blood, collected on day 0 of AZD1222 vaccination. These receptors were collected from an adult in good health. CDR3s leave out the opening cysteine and the closing phenylalanine or tryptophan. Clone size is not always given. Where it is, it says once, few, many or a class for expanded clones.

>TRBJ1-1|TRBV28|-
ASSPGWGQVSTEAF
>TRBJ2-3|TRBV4-1|-
ASSPSPQSTDTQY
>TRBJ2-7|TRBV9|once
ASSVTSGGYEQY
>TRBJ1-1|TRBV15|-
ATSRDPQGGTEAF
>TRBJ1-2|TRBV29-1|-
SVGGAQAGYT
>TRBJ2-7|TRBV27|-
ASSYGTSPYEQY
>TRBJ1-2|TRBV5-1|-
ASSFQGQGANNYGYT
>TRBJ1-2|TRBV12-3/TRBV12-4|-
ASSSFRRRGYT
>TRBJ1-6|TRBV5-1|-
ASSALGSWNSPLH
>TRBJ2-5|TRBV27|few
ASSNLGQGPETQY
>TRBJ2-7|TRBV7-9|-
ASSSGASEQY
>TRBJ2-7|TRBV3-1/TRBV3-2|-
ASSPLGGALGEQY
>TRBJ2-1|TRBV10-3|-
AIAPASIEQF
>TRBJ1-2|TRBV5-1|-
ASSWGQGSSLGYT
>TRBJ2-7|TRBV7-6|-
ASSLDLGDRGYEQY
>TRBJ2-1|TRBV7-2|-
ASSLYRGQGGNEQF
>TRBJ2-2|TRBV6-5|-
ASRTRPQNTGELF
>TRBJ1-1|TRBV5-1|few
ASSFTAEAEAF
>TRBJ2-2|TRBV28|-
ASSPNGNGELF
>TRBJ2-6|TRBV6-4|few
ASSDSVSGANVLT
>TRBJ1-2|TRBV6-4|-
ASRGVSNPGDYGYT
>TRBJ1-3|TRBV29-1|once
SVGTGGGGNTIY
>TRBJ2-6|TRBV6-1|-
ASSESTSPALT
>TRBJ2-5|TRBV4-1|-
ASSRFQTPWIQETQY
>TRBJ1-2|TRBV5-6|few
ASGDRATGYT
>TRBJ2-1|TRBV28|-
ASSHGTSGSFHGQF
>TRBJ2-2|TRBV7-3|-
ASSFGESATGELF
>TRBJ2-3|TRBV19|-
ASANPGQGSTDTQY
>TRBJ1-1|TRBV19|-
ASSKYREGNTEAF
>TRBJ2-1|TRBV9|-
ASSVVRGGNEQF
>TRBJ1-1|TRBV28|-
ASSTPGFNTEAF
>TRBJ2-1|TRBV29-1|-
SVEERNEQF
>TRBJ2-3|TRBV7-3|-
ASSLYSGAADTQY
>TRBJ2-1|TRBV7-9|-
ASSKRDSAVYNEQF
>TRBJ2-3|TRBV27|-
ASREDRGRTQY
>TRBJ1-2|TRBV11-2|-
ASETGLSNT
>TRBJ1-5|TRBV28|-
ASSLDPGRQPQH
>TRBJ2-1|TRBV6-5|-
ASQPTSYNEQF
>TRBJ2-7|TRBV12-3/TRBV12-4|-
ASSKGVSYEQY
>TRBJ2-1|TRBV29-1|-
SVEPGGSIYEQF
>TRBJ2-7|TRBV2|-
ASSDVVIEQY
>TRBJ1-6|TRBV27|-
ASSLLNSPLH
>TRBJ2-5|TRBV6-5|-
ASSTSGIQETQY
>TRBJ2-7|TRBV2|-
ASSELPGLDEQY
>TRBJ1-4|TRBV4-2|-
ASSLNPGRTGRNEKLF
>TRBJ1-3|TRBV27|-
ASSPRGRGNTIY
>TRBJ2-2|TRBV28|-
ASSFDVGLLTPMSGELF